This note documents a single TCR beta chain sequence. Its antigen is undetermined. The V gene's germline CDR1 is MNHEY and CDR2 SVGAGI. This CDR3 region has 16 residues. Trimming pared 2 bases from V and 2 bases from J, leaving 14 bases between. This entry is derived from a study of cytomegalovirus exposure and HLA in healthy donors. Study results and caveats: Several of the most significant clusters appeared, in a later analysis, to be linked to common viral pathogens.

60 Vbeta and 13 Jbeta primers were used in PCR. How the authors handled the data: Roughly 80 million unique TCR beta chains, roughly 11 million of them shared, were counted by a later analysis. Measured with immunoSEQ multiplex PCR; TCRdb has only the in-frame clones, and not every one. V, J and clone size were drawn from that table, and D and trimming were deduced from the DNA. The repertoire holds fewer than 200,000 clones, with more than 70% as singletons. The receptor comes from a woman aged 50 to 60 in good health and CMV-seropositive. What was sequenced was PBMCs. The J gene is TRBJ2-3, the V gene TRBV6-5; D remains unclear. In DNA form, the CDR3 reads TGTGCCAGCAGTTACCGCCGTGGCCCCCTCACAGATACGCAGTATTTT. It yields the protein CASSYRRGPLTDTQYF.